Listed here are 32 T cell receptor beta chains from one sample, sequenced in a study of T-cell memory formation after mild COVID-19. TCRdb called the 5' RACE reads again in MiXCR, with one record for every CDR3 protein. The sample has about 130,000 distinct CDR3 sequences, about 6.5% seen once. Specimen: PBMCs or a T cell subset sorted from them (not recorded which). The receptors shown here come from an adult woman who had mild COVID-19 (a few samples of this study predate the infection). Cell type and time point are not known.

CDR3 nucleotides: TGTGCCAGCTCAATCGGAGGAGAGCAGTACTTC. Amino acid sequence: CASSIGGEQYF. The chain joins TRBV18 to TRBJ2-7; TRBD2 is a possible D gene (5 bases). Germline V CDR1 and CDR2: KGHSH, LQKENI. V was clipped by 5 bases and J by 7 bases, with 9 bases between them. The CDR3 extends over 11 amino acids. Full variable domain (missing parts from reference TRBV18 and TRBJ2-7): NAGVMQNPRHLVRRRGQEARLRCSPMKGHSHVYWYRQLPEEGLKFMVYLQKENIIDESGMPKERFSAEFPKEGPSILRIQQVVRGDSAAYFCASSIGGEQYFGPGTRLTVT.

This clonotype was counted between two and nine times. The chain uses TRBV29-1 and TRBJ2-1, with TRBD2 matching over 15 bases. The CDR3 runs 18 residues. Germline CDR1 SQVTM, CDR2 ANQGSEA. With 6 bases clipped from V and 9 bases from J, the junction kept 18 bases outside the gene matches. The CDR3 DNA reads as TGCAGCGTCGCACCGTCTCCGGGACTAGCGGGAGGAAGGAGTGAGCAGTTCTTC. Its translation: CSVAPSPGLAGGRSEQFF.

This clonotype was detected only a few times. The chain couples TRBV29-1 to TRBJ1-1; D gene ambiguous. The V and J ends lost 6 bases and 1 base respectively, with 9 bases between them. Looked up from germline, CDR1 is SQVTM and CDR2 is ANQGSEA. The CDR3 is 12 amino acids. This chain's CDR3 is CSVLDGNTEAFF. DNA of the CDR3: TGCAGCGTCCTCGACGGGAACACTGAAGCTTTCTTT.

This clonotype was counted only a few times. CDR3 protein: CSAQGPRVEFF. The CDR3 nucleotides are TGCAGTGCTCAGGGGCCCCGGGTGGAGTTCTTC. The rearrangement uses TRBV20-1 and TRBJ2-1; perhaps TRBD1 as D (6 bases). Germline values: CDR1 DFQATT, CDR2 SNEGSKA (reference sequence). V lost 5 bases to trimming and J lost 14 bases, with 16 bases between them. The CDR3 covers 11 residues.

This clonotype was observed many times. V is TRBV2 and J is TRBJ2-1; TRBD2 matches at 7 bases. The V segment lost 0 bases and the J segment 7 bases; nucleotides outside the gene matches: 12. This CDR3 is built from 17 residues. Germline V CDR1 and CDR2: SNHLY, FYNNEI. In DNA, the CDR3 is TGTGCCAGCAGTGAAGCGGTCTACGGGAGGAAGAAAAATGAGCAGTTCTTC. This gives the protein CASSEAVYGRKKNEQFF.

This chain's CDR3 is CATSDSTAGSGANVLTF. For the CDR3, the DNA is TGTGCCACCAGTGATTCCACCGCAGGGTCTGGGGCCAACGTCCTGACTTTC. V gene TRBV24-1 combines with J gene TRBJ2-6, with a possible D match to TRBD1 (5 bases). The length of the CDR3 is 17 residues. Germline CDR1 reads KGHDR; CDR2 reads SFDVKD. Trimming cost V 2 bases and J 1 base, with 11 bases left between them.

This clonotype has a count of ten or more. CDR3 region: CASSLVGVGEQFF. The CDR3 DNA is TGTGCCAGCAGCTTAGTAGGGGTTGGTGAGCAGTTCTTC. This chain joins TRBV7-3 and TRBJ2-1, with D possibly matching TRBD1 (5 bases). CDR3 size: 13 residues. The V end was cut by 2 bases, the J end by 9 bases, with 11 bases between. The germline gives CDR1 SGHTA, CDR2 FQGTGA.

This clonotype was observed a few times. The chain uses TRBV5-1 and TRBJ1-1; maybe TRBD1 (5 bases). The CDR3 is 15 amino acids. V shed 1 base and J shed 0 bases, with 10 bases lying between them. Germline values: CDR1 SGHRS, CDR2 YFSETQ. The DNA of the CDR3 is TGCGCCAGCAGCTTGAAGACAGCCATGAACACTGAAGCTTTCTTT. Residues: CASSLKTAMNTEAFF.

This clonotype occurred many times. V and J are TRBV5-5 and TRBJ1-1; perhaps TRBD1 as D (5 bases). Between the trimmed V and J ends, which lost 1 base and 4 bases, there was a span of 11 bases. The CDR3 covers 14 residues. Germline CDR1 and CDR2: SGHKS and YYEKEE (reference sequence). This CDR3 reads CASSLQGGGTEAFF. CDR3 DNA sequence: TGTGCCAGCAGCTTGCAGGGTGGGGGCACTGAAGCTTTCTTT.

This chain links TRBV12-3 or TRBV12-4 with TRBJ1-1; D is uncertain. CDR3 length: 13 amino acids. V lost 1 base and J lost 8, with 11 bases in between. The CDR3: CASSLVGSYEAFF. The CDR3 nucleotides read TGTGCCAGCAGTTTAGTAGGCTCTTACGAAGCTTTCTTT.

This clonotype has only a few counts. One base away lies a much larger clone, so this may be a sequencing read error. The rearrangement joins TRBV6-2 or TRBV6-3 to TRBJ1-1; D perhaps matches TRBD1 (6 bases). This CDR3 has 13 residues. CDR1 and CDR2 (germline): MNHEY, SVGEGT. The V end was cut by 6 bases, the J end by 1 base, with 9 bases between. The CDR3 region is CASRLGGNTEAFF. CDR3 bases: TGTGCCAGCAGATTAGGGGGGAACACTGAAGCTTTCTTT.

This rearrangement joins TRBV6-5 to TRBJ1-3, with 8 nucleotides matching TRBD1. V gave up 0 bases and J gave up 4 bases; unmatched junction bases: 8. CDR1 and CDR2 (germline): MNHEY, SVGAGI. The length of the CDR3 is 17 residues. This chain's CDR3 is CASSYSMAGGAGNTIYF. DNA for the CDR3: TGTGCCAGCAGTTACTCGATGGCAGGGGGCGCGGGAAACACCATATATTTT.

This clonotype was observed a handful of times. The chain uses TRBV12-3 or TRBV12-4 and TRBJ2-2; D possibly corresponds to TRBD1 (5 bases). This CDR3 is 15 amino acids long. V lost 1 base and J lost 6, with 12 bases in between. As DNA, the CDR3 is TGTGCCAGCAGTTTAGGATCAGGGTTTCCCGGGGAGCTGTTTTTT. Translating gives CASSLGSGFPGELFF.

This clonotype was observed at least ten times. The genes are TRBV20-1 and TRBJ1-2; D is possibly TRBD1 (5 bases). Trimming removed 0 bases at V and 7 bases at J, with 15 bases between. The CDR3 is 14 residues long. Germline assignment: CDR1 DFQATT and CDR2 SNEGSKA (reference sequence). The CDR3 coding sequence is TGCAGTGCTAGAGATGACAGCGGGCCGGCTGGCTACACCTTC. Translated: CSARDDSGPAGYTF.

The chain is built from TRBV5-6 and TRBJ2-1; 8 positions match TRBD2. The V gene's germline CDR1 is SGHDT and CDR2 YYEEEE. Losses at the gene ends were 0 bases for V and 2 bases for J; bases not matched to a gene: 7. The CDR3 sequence is 17 residues long. Here the CDR3 reads CASSLGGILAAYNEQFF. The CDR3 coding sequence is TGTGCCAGCAGCTTGGGCGGCATACTAGCGGCCTACAATGAGCAGTTCTTC.

The rearrangement uses TRBV30 and TRBJ2-7; D call uncertain. The CDR3 is 14 amino acids. Trimming cost V 4 bases and J 3 bases, with 16 bases left between them. Germline loops: CDR1 GTSNPN, CDR2 SVGIG (reference sequence). The CDR3 loop is CAWTRAGFFYEQYF. CDR3 bases: TGTGCCTGGACCCGCGCCGGGTTCTTCTACGAGCAGTACTTC.

This clonotype was counted many times. V and J are TRBV4-3 and TRBJ2-1; 10 bases align to TRBD2. Looked up from germline, CDR1 is LGHNA and CDR2 is YSLEER. Trimming took 0 bases from V and 7 from J; bases not matched to a gene: 9. The CDR3 consists of 17 residues. CDR3 DNA sequence: TGCGCCAGCAGCCAAGATGAAAGCGGGAGGGCCTGGAATGAGCAGTTCTTC. Translating gives CASSQDESGRAWNEQFF.

The chain has TRBV3-1 and TRBJ2-7, with TRBD1 matching over 7 bases. Losses at the gene ends were 2 bases for V and 3 bases for J; bases not matched to a gene: 4. The CDR3 covers 14 residues. Per germline, CDR1 LGHDT and CDR2 YNNKEL (reference sequence). The CDR3 sequence: CASSQTGVNYEQYF. In nucleotides, the CDR3 is TGTGCCAGCAGCCAAACAGGGGTAAACTACGAGCAGTACTTC.

This clonotype came up many times. The chain carries TRBV7-9 and TRBJ1-2; D is unclear. The CDR3 runs 15 residues. V shed 5 bases and J shed 4 bases, with 17 bases lying between them. The germline gives CDR1 SEHNR, CDR2 FQNEAQ (reference sequence). CDR3: CASSGETATTYGYTF. CDR3 in DNA: TGTGCCAGCAGCGGCGAGACCGCTACCACCTATGGCTACACCTTC.

This clonotype was seen only a few times. This chain connects TRBV4-3 to TRBJ1-5; tentatively, D is TRBD1 (5 bases). Germline values: CDR1 LGHNA, CDR2 YSLEER. The V end lost 0 bases, the J end lost 0 bases, and 9 bases lay between the germline ends. The CDR3 totals 16 residues. CDR3 residues: CASSQDRGISNQPQHF. The CDR3 nucleotides are TGCGCCAGCAGCCAAGATAGGGGTATTAGCAATCAGCCCCAGCATTTT.

The table lists this clonotype with a few counts. The V gene is TRBV7-9, the J gene TRBJ2-2, with D possibly TRBD2 on 5 matching bases. The CDR3 is 14 residues long. The germline V gene has CDR1 SEHNR and CDR2 FQNEAQ (reference sequence). Deletions cut 6 bases from V and 1 base from J, with 9 bases between. The CDR3 region has the DNA TGTGCCAGCAGTGCGGCGGGGAACACCGGGGAGCTGTTTTTT. It yields the protein CASSAAGNTGELFF.

Here the CDR3 DNA reads TGTGCCAGCAGCCAATCCTCTCAGGAGACCCAGTACTTC. As protein: CASSQSSQETQYF. The J gene is TRBJ2-5, the V gene TRBV4-2; D not resolved. The CDR3 is 13 amino acids. Per germline, CDR1 LGHNA and CDR2 YNFKEQ. V was pared by 2 bases and J by 5 bases, with 9 bases between.

This clonotype appeared a few times. The chain has TRBV5-6 and TRBJ2-2, with D possibly TRBD2 on 6 matching bases. The CDR3 has 16 residues. V was shortened by 1 base and J by 4 bases, with 14 bases between the two germline ends. Germline V lookup: CDR1 SGHDT, CDR2 YYEEEE. The CDR3, as DNA: TGTGCCAGCAGCTTGTGGGCGGGGAGAATCACCGGGGAGCTGTTTTTT. It specifies CASSLWAGRITGELFF.

J is TRBJ2-1 and V is TRBV20-1; 8 nucleotides agree with TRBD2. The V gene's germline CDR1 is DFQATT and CDR2 SNEGSKA (reference sequence). Unmatched junction bases numbered 8, after V lost 4 bases and J lost 15 bases. The CDR3 runs 11 residues. In nucleotides, the CDR3 is TGCAGTGCTATGGGACTAGAGGTCCCGTTCTTC. This encodes CSAMGLEVPFF.

This clonotype has just a few counts. The chain has TRBV4-2 and TRBJ2-3; 9 positions agree with TRBD2. V shed 2 bases, J shed 5 bases, and the junction held 5 bases outside the gene matches. This CDR3 comprises 15 residues. Germline CDR1 and CDR2: LGHNA and YNFKEQ. The CDR3 DNA reads as TGTGCCAGCAGCCAAAGGCGGGAGGGGGGAGATACGCAGTATTTT. Translation: CASSQRREGGDTQYF.

The chain carries TRBV29-1 and TRBJ2-1, with 7 nucleotides matching TRBD1. CDR1 is SQVTM and CDR2 is ANQGSEA in the germline V gene. This CDR3 has 13 amino acids. After removal of 3 bases from V and 3 bases from J, the junction contained 2 bases not matched to a gene. CDR3 bases: TGCAGCGTTGATAGGGGGCTCTACAATGAGCAGTTCTTC. It specifies CSVDRGLYNEQFF.

The chain recombines TRBV20-1 with TRBJ2-1; perhaps D is TRBD1 or TRBD2 (5 bases each). Germline V gene lookup returns CDR1 DFQATT and CDR2 SNEGSKA (reference sequence). This CDR3 is built from 14 residues. Trimming took 1 base from V and 6 from J, leaving 13 bases between them. The CDR3 reads CSARVGTVLNEQFF. The CDR3, as DNA: TGCAGTGCTAGAGTGGGGACCGTTCTCAATGAGCAGTTCTTC.

There are many counts of this clonotype. J is TRBJ2-3 and V is TRBV9; TRBD2 aligns across 10 bases. The J segment lost 2 bases and the V segment lost 2 bases, leaving 2 bases of the junction unmatched. Germline V gene lookup returns CDR1 SGDLS and CDR2 YYNGEE. The CDR3 runs to 15 residues. CDR3 nucleotide sequence: TGTGCCAGCAGCGTCGGACTAGCGGACACAGATACGCAGTATTTT. It yields the protein CASSVGLADTDTQYF.

In its sample, this clonotype was seen many times. This chain links TRBV20-1 with TRBJ2-3, with 12 bases aligning to TRBD2. In germline, CDR1 is DFQATT, CDR2 SNEGSKA (reference sequence). The CDR3 consists of 17 residues. The junction had 12 bases not matched to a gene; V was cut back by 6 bases and J by 2 bases. In DNA form, the CDR3 reads TGCAGTGCCCATACGACTAGCGGGAGAGGAACCACAGATACGCAGTATTTT. It is translated as CSAHTTSGRGTTDTQYF.

V is TRBV20-1 and J is TRBJ1-2; D is undetermined. V gave up 6 bases and J gave up 4 bases, with 12 bases separating them. In germline, CDR1 is DFQATT, CDR2 SNEGSKA (reference sequence). The CDR3 loop spans 12 amino acids. CDR3 residues: CSASPGPYGYTF. The DNA for the CDR3 is TGCAGTGCCTCCCCGGGCCCCTATGGCTACACCTTC.

Only a few counts were recorded for this clonotype. This chain connects TRBV4-2 to TRBJ2-3; unclear D gene. V was pared by 0 bases and J by 1 base, with 11 bases between. This CDR3 region has 16 residues. The germline gives CDR1 LGHNA, CDR2 YNFKEQ. This chain's CDR3 is CASSQESGSGTDTQYF. For the CDR3, the DNA is TGTGCCAGCAGCCAAGAGTCCGGGTCTGGCACAGATACGCAGTATTTT.

This clonotype was detected ten times or more. The gene calls are TRBV6-1 and TRBJ2-1; maybe TRBD1 (6 bases). The CDR3 covers 14 residues. V was shortened by 5 bases and J by 8 bases, with 16 bases between the two germline ends. Looked up from germline, CDR1 is MNHNS and CDR2 is SASEGT. The CDR3 bases are TGTGCCAGCAGTTCAGGCAGGGGTCGTCATGAGCAGTTCTTC. Its protein product is CASSSGRGRHEQFF.